Listed below are T cell receptor beta chains from one sample, sequenced in a study of T cell responses to AZD1222 COVID-19 vaccine. The table came from immunoSEQ multiplex PCR; TCRdb's copy has only in-frame clones and leaves some out. In the table there are 100,000 to 120,000 clones, around 90% of which are singletons. This specimen was peripheral blood, taken on day 0 of AZD1222 vaccination. Receptor source: an adult in good health. Both conserved end residues are part of each CDR3. The D gene is left open where the match is weak. Clone size appears in some rows only: once, few, many, or a class for an expanded clone.

j_call v_call clone_size d_call cdr3_aa cdr3_nt
TRBJ1-3 TRBV5-1 NA NA CASSVQGSGNTIYF TGCGCCAGCAGCGTACAGGGATCCGGAAACACCATATATTTT
TRBJ1-1 TRBV10-2 once NA CASTIGFSAEAFF TGCGCCAGCACGATTGGGTTCAGTGCTGAAGCTTTCTTT
TRBJ2-1 TRBV7-2 few NA CASSFFLVEFF TGTGCCAGCAGCTTTTTCCTAGTAGAGTTCTTC
TRBJ2-2 TRBV5-6 few NA CASSLKGTGTGELFF TGTGCCAGCAGCTTGAAGGGGACGGGGACCGGGGAGCTGTTTTTT
TRBJ2-1 TRBV6-5 NA TRBD2 CASSYRGGLEQFF TGTGCCAGCAGTTACCGGGGGGGACTTGAGCAGTTCTTC
TRBJ2-2 TRBV6-5 NA TRBD2 CARTSGSNTGELFF TGTGCCAGGACTAGCGGGTCGAACACCGGGGAGCTGTTTTTT
TRBJ2-5 TRBV7-2 NA TRBD1 CASRRGQQETQYF TGTGCCAGCAGAAGGGGACAGCAAGAGACCCAGTACTTC
TRBJ1-1 TRBV4-1 NA NA CASSQSRAPAGNTEAFF TGCGCCAGCAGCCAGTCCCGGGCCCCAGCTGGGAACACTGAAGCTTTCTTT
TRBJ2-6 TRBV5-4 once TRBD1 CASSLVGQWGSGANVLTF TGTGCCAGCAGCTTGGTGGGACAGTGGGGCTCTGGGGCCAACGTCCTGACTTTC
TRBJ1-1 TRBV6-9 NA NA CASTPHLDTEAFF TGTGCCAGCACCCCACACTTGGACACTGAAGCTTTCTTT
TRBJ1-2 TRBV4-1 NA TRBD1 CASSHDLYRGTDYGYTF TGCGCCAGCAGCCACGACCTCTACAGGGGGACCGACTATGGCTACACCTTC
TRBJ1-5 TRBV27 NA NA CASSLSFTGPGSNQPQHF TGTGCCAGCAGTTTATCCTTTACCGGGCCGGGTAGCAATCAGCCCCAGCATTTT
TRBJ1-6 TRBV6-6 NA NA CASSVGDAPLHF TGTGCCAGCAGCGTAGGAGACGCACCCCTCCACTTT
TRBJ1-2 TRBV5-5 NA NA CASSLGLRDGYTF TGTGCCAGCAGCTTGGGTTTAAGGGATGGCTACACCTTC
TRBJ1-2 TRBV7-9 NA NA CASSPDGYGYTF TGTGCCAGCAGCCCGGACGGCTATGGCTACACCTTC
TRBJ1-1 TRBV28 few NA CASRYPGTQNTEAFF TGTGCCAGCAGATACCCCGGGACACAGAACACTGAAGCTTTCTTT
TRBJ1-2 TRBV18 NA TRBD1 CASSPGRGPEGYTF TGTGCCAGCTCACCAGGCAGGGGGCCGGAGGGCTACACCTTC
TRBJ1-2 TRBV30 few TRBD1 CAWIPPGTGRGYTF TGTGCCTGGATTCCTCCCGGGACAGGACGAGGCTACACCTTC
TRBJ1-1 TRBV11-2 once NA CASNPVGTEAFF TGTGCCAGCAACCCGGTGGGGACTGAAGCTTTCTTT
TRBJ1-1 TRBV28 NA NA CASSVTGRAEAFF TGTGCCAGCAGTGTAACCGGTAGGGCTGAAGCTTTCTTT
TRBJ1-1 TRBV6-4 once TRBD1 CASSPWGQSNTEAFF TGTGCCAGCAGTCCATGGGGACAGTCGAACACTGAAGCTTTCTTT
TRBJ2-2 TRBV7-9 NA NA CASSQSGIGGELFF TGTGCCAGCAGTCAATCGGGGATCGGCGGGGAGCTGTTTTTT
TRBJ1-3 TRBV5-6 NA NA CASSLRRQRPYSGNTIYF TGTGCCAGCAGCTTAAGAAGGCAGAGACCCTACTCTGGAAACACCATATATTTT
TRBJ1-6 TRBV20-1 NA NA CSASGGRDSPLHF TGCAGTGCTAGTGGGGGGCGCGATTCACCCCTCCACTTT
TRBJ1-5 TRBV5-1 NA NA CASSLTGSNQPQHF TGCGCCAGCAGCTTGACCGGTAGCAATCAGCCCCAGCATTTT
TRBJ1-1 TRBV5-1 NA NA CASSLQANLALNTEAFF TGCGCCAGCAGCTTGCAGGCCAACTTAGCTTTGAACACTGAAGCTTTCTTT
TRBJ1-4 TRBV4-1 once TRBD1 CASSQSDRPYSATNEKLFF TGCGCCAGCAGCCAATCGGACAGGCCATACTCTGCAACTAATGAAAAACTGTTTTTT
TRBJ2-5 TRBV11-1 few TRBD2 CASSLERLAGATQYF TGTGCCAGCAGCTTAGAAAGACTAGCGGGGGCGACCCAGTACTTC
TRBJ1-2 TRBV29-1 NA NA CSGGDNYGYTF TGCAGCGGAGGGGACAACTATGGCTACACCTTC
TRBJ2-7 TRBV29-1 NA TRBD1 CSYGQAYEQYF TGCAGCTATGGACAGGCCTACGAGCAGTACTTC
TRBJ2-7 TRBV29-1 NA NA CSVEDPDSPAYEQYF TGCAGCGTTGAAGATCCTGACTCCCCCGCCTACGAGCAGTACTTC
TRBJ2-5 TRBV10-2 NA NA CASSDRGGSETQYF TGCGCCAGCAGTGATAGGGGGGGCAGTGAGACCCAGTACTTC
TRBJ1-2 TRBV10-3 NA TRBD1 CAISESLGQNLLGYTF TGTGCCATCAGTGAGTCCCTGGGACAGAACCTCTTAGGCTACACCTTC